Listed below are T cell receptor beta chains from one sample, sequenced in a study of Ad26.COV2.S vaccination and SARS-CoV-2 variants. Here immunoSEQ multiplex PCR was the method, and the copy in TCRdb shows in-frame clones only, minus some. This sample has over 400,000 clones, with roughly 91% found just once. The sample here was peripheral blood, taken in a trial of Ad26.COV2.S vaccine versus placebo. These receptors were collected from a person aged 18-60 years who received the Ad26.COV2.S COVID-19 vaccine or a placebo. Each CDR3 is given with its conserved first and last residue. The D gene is left open where the match is weak. Size is omitted from some rows. Given values are once, few, many or a class for expanded clones.

v_gene,d_gene,abundance,j_gene,CDR3aa,CDR3nt
TRBV24-1,NA,NA,TRBJ2-3,CATSEGGHLITDTQYF,TGTGCCACCAGTGAGGGGGGACACTTGATCACAGATACGCAGTATTTT
TRBV7-8,NA,NA,TRBJ1-6,CASSSRATQNNSPLHF,TGTGCCAGCAGCTCAAGGGCGACACAGAATAATTCACCCCTCCACTTT
TRBV7-3,NA,NA,TRBJ2-5,CASSLSHEETQYF,TGTGCCAGCAGCCTGTCCCACGAAGAGACCCAGTACTTC
TRBV5-6,NA,NA,TRBJ2-1,CASSLPGAGEQFF,TGTGCCAGCAGCTTACCAGGGGCGGGCGAGCAGTTCTTC
TRBV11-3,NA,NA,TRBJ2-1,CASSLDSGVQFF,TGTGCCAGCAGCTTAGATTCCGGGGTGCAGTTCTTC
TRBV2,NA,NA,TRBJ1-1,CASSADINTEAFF,TGTGCCAGCAGTGCTGACATCAACACTGAAGCTTTCTTT
TRBV6-6,NA,NA,TRBJ1-3,CASSRPTGTGNTIYF,TGTGCCAGCAGTCGGCCAACAGGGACTGGAAACACCATATATTTT
TRBV9,NA,NA,TRBJ2-7,CASSVGVGGSYEQYF,TGTGCCAGCAGCGTAGGGGTCGGGGGCTCCTACGAGCAGTACTTC
TRBV5-5,NA,NA,TRBJ2-5,CASSPAAGSWPQYF,TGTGCCAGCAGCCCAGCGGCGGGGAGTTGGCCCCAGTACTTC
TRBV3-1/TRBV3-2,NA,once,TRBJ2-7,CASSHRSRGASYEQYF,TGTGCCAGCAGCCACAGATCTAGGGGGGCCTCCTACGAGCAGTACTTC
TRBV9,NA,NA,TRBJ2-1,CASSVEDSLNEQFF,TGTGCCAGCAGCGTAGAGGATAGTTTGAATGAGCAGTTCTTC
TRBV5-1,NA,NA,TRBJ2-3,CASSLEQGPDTQYF,TGCGCCAGCAGCTTGGAACAGGGTCCAGATACGCAGTATTTT
TRBV3-1/TRBV3-2,NA,once,TRBJ1-4,CASSPLPGVNEKLFF,TGTGCCAGCAGCCCTCTCCCGGGGGTTAATGAAAAACTGTTTTTT
TRBV11-2,TRBD2,NA,TRBJ2-7,CASSSGLAGLYEQYF,TGTGCCAGCAGCTCGGGACTAGCGGGACTCTACGAGCAGTACTTC
TRBV7-9,TRBD1,NA,TRBJ1-6,CASSVTGVRGSPLHF,TGTGCCAGCAGCGTCACAGGGGTCCGTGGTTCACCCCTCCACTTT
TRBV7-9,TRBD1,few,TRBJ2-6,CASSPPGQGSGANVLTF,TGTGCCAGCAGCCCGCCGGGACAGGGTTCTGGGGCCAACGTCCTGACTTTC
TRBV10-1,TRBD1,NA,TRBJ2-5,CASRVGDREGETQYF,TGCGCCAGCAGAGTAGGGGACAGGGAGGGGGAGACCCAGTACTTC
TRBV5-8,NA,NA,TRBJ2-5,CASSLAQGAQETQYF,TGTGCCAGCAGCTTGGCGCAGGGAGCCCAAGAGACCCAGTACTTC
TRBV28,TRBD1,NA,TRBJ2-2,CASNLDRGISVGELFF,TGTGCCAGCAACCTCGACAGGGGTATTTCGGTCGGGGAGCTGTTTTTT
TRBV7-9,TRBD2,NA,TRBJ2-7,CASSLGPGLAEYEQYF,TGTGCCAGCAGCTTAGGACCGGGACTAGCGGAATACGAGCAGTACTTC
TRBV30,TRBD2,NA,TRBJ2-3,CAWGTSGNTDTQYF,TGTGCCTGGGGGACTAGCGGAAACACAGATACGCAGTATTTT
TRBV6-5,NA,NA,TRBJ2-7,CASRTIYEQYF,TGTGCCAGCAGGACCATCTACGAGCAGTACTTC
TRBV5-6,NA,NA,TRBJ2-1,CASSFLNNEQFF,TGTGCCAGCAGCTTCTTAAACAATGAGCAGTTCTTC
TRBV6-1,NA,NA,TRBJ1-1,CASSEGGRYTEAFF,TGTGCCAGCAGTGAAGGGGGGCGTTACACTGAAGCTTTCTTT
TRBV27,NA,NA,TRBJ2-5,CASSLWVRLIETQYF,TGTGCCAGCAGTTTATGGGTACGGCTTATCGAGACCCAGTACTTC
TRBV16,NA,NA,TRBJ2-7,CASSQRDKAYEQYF,TGTGCCAGCAGCCAAAGAGACAAGGCCTACGAGCAGTACTTC
TRBV27,TRBD2,NA,TRBJ2-1,CASSLSSGSGYNEQFF,TGTGCCAGCAGTTTGTCTAGCGGGAGTGGGTACAATGAGCAGTTCTTC
TRBV5-1,NA,NA,TRBJ2-7,CASEASGTGSYEQYF,TGCGCCAGCGAGGCTTCGGGGACGGGGTCCTACGAGCAGTACTTC
TRBV3-1/TRBV3-2,NA,NA,TRBJ1-2,CASSQTPDTNYGYTF,TGTGCCAGCAGCCAAACACCAGACACTAACTATGGCTACACCTTC
TRBV29-1,NA,once,TRBJ2-5,CSGGRAGETQYF,TGCAGCGGGGGTAGGGCGGGTGAGACCCAGTACTTC
TRBV28,NA,NA,TRBJ1-4,CASITNTGTTNEKLFF,TGTGCCAGCATAACTAATACAGGAACGACTAATGAAAAACTGTTTTTT
TRBV27,NA,NA,TRBJ1-1,CASSFMLGNTEAFF,TGTGCCAGCAGTTTTATGTTGGGGAACACTGAAGCTTTCTTT
TRBV7-3,TRBD1,NA,TRBJ2-7,CASSLGTGTGVNEQYF,TGTGCCAGCAGCTTAGGGACCGGGACAGGGGTTAACGAGCAGTACTTC
TRBV19,TRBD1,NA,TRBJ2-1,CASTGQVYNEQFF,TGTGCCAGCACGGGACAGGTCTACAATGAGCAGTTCTTC
TRBV10-1,NA,NA,TRBJ1-5,CATLRPRTLDSNQPQHF,TGCGCCACCTTAAGACCGCGGACATTAGATAGCAATCAGCCCCAGCATTTT
TRBV6-5,TRBD1,NA,TRBJ2-7,CASTGGRISYEQYF,TGTGCCAGCACAGGGGGACGGATCTCCTACGAGCAGTACTTC
TRBV6-2/TRBV6-3,NA,NA,TRBJ1-2,CASSYSEGFDGYTF,TGTGCCAGCAGTTACTCGGAGGGGTTCGATGGCTACACCTTC
TRBV3-1/TRBV3-2,TRBD2,NA,TRBJ2-3,CASSRRGTSGATDTQYF,TGTGCCAGCAGCCGCCGAGGGACTAGCGGAGCCACAGATACGCAGTATTTT
TRBV4-3,NA,NA,TRBJ2-3,CASSQDTRVGTDTQYF,TGCGCCAGCAGCCAGGATACAAGGGTGGGCACAGATACGCAGTATTTT
TRBV6-5,NA,NA,TRBJ1-6,CATSALRSYNSPLHF,TGTGCCACCTCCGCTCTTCGCTCCTATAATTCACCCCTCCACTTT
TRBV7-8,TRBD1,NA,TRBJ1-6,CASSLRGLVDSPLHF,TGTGCCAGCAGCTTAAGGGGGCTGGTGGATTCACCCCTCCACTTT
TRBV28,TRBD2,NA,TRBJ2-5,CATGSAGAGQETQYF,TGTGCCACGGGGTCGGCGGGAGCGGGACAAGAGACCCAGTACTTC
TRBV9,NA,NA,TRBJ1-2,CASSVVAGLNYGYTF,TGTGCCAGCAGCGTAGTTGCTGGACTTAACTATGGCTACACCTTC
TRBV13,NA,NA,TRBJ2-7,CASSLRLKSYEQYF,TGTGCCAGCAGCTTGCGGCTTAAGAGCTACGAGCAGTACTTC
TRBV4-2,TRBD1,few,TRBJ1-2,CASSQGTGAGYGYTF,TGTGCCAGCAGCCAGGGTACAGGGGCTGGCTATGGCTACACCTTC
TRBV30,NA,NA,TRBJ2-2,CAWTPQESGELFF,TGTGCCTGGACTCCCCAGGAGTCCGGGGAGCTGTTTTTT
TRBV27,NA,few,TRBJ1-2,CASSPRTARDYGYTF,TGTGCCAGCAGTCCCCGGACCGCGAGGGACTATGGCTACACCTTC
TRBV7-2,TRBD2,NA,TRBJ2-6,CASSIRGDGANVLTF,TGTGCCAGCAGCATCCGGGGGGATGGGGCCAACGTCCTGACTTTC
TRBV7-8,TRBD1,NA,TRBJ2-2,CASSLGTGTGELFF,TGTGCCAGCAGCTTAGGGACAGGGACCGGGGAGCTGTTTTTT
TRBV5-6,NA,NA,TRBJ1-3,CASSLGGNTIYF,TGTGCCAGCAGCTTAGGGGGAAACACCATATATTTT
TRBV9,TRBD2,NA,TRBJ2-3,CASSESGKTDTQYF,TGTGCCAGCAGCGAAAGCGGGAAAACAGATACGCAGTATTTT